Each of the 31 T cell receptor beta chains below was sequenced from the same sample in a study of shared clonotypes between healthy human individuals. Profiling relied on immunoSEQ multiplex PCR, and the TCRdb table lists in-frame clones only, not all of them. This sample yields roughly 640,000 clones, of which around two thirds are seen a single time; around 1.6% belongs to the top ten. Sequenced material: memory CD4+ T cells sorted from blood. Sample subset: CD45RA-negative fraction. The source is a woman aged 30 to 39 in good health.

This rearrangement joins TRBV5-1 to TRBJ1-4; D is perhaps TRBD1 (5 bases). The V end was cut by 0 bases, the J end by 0 bases, with 24 bases between. The CDR3 contains 21 residues. The germline gives CDR1 SGHRS, CDR2 YFSETQ. As DNA, the CDR3 is TGCGCCAGCAGCTTGGCCCCAAACAGGCCTACCCTCGTTGCAACTAATGAAAAACTGTTTTTT. This codes for CASSLAPNRPTLVATNEKLFF.

This clone has more than one count but fewer than ten. This chain links TRBV29-1 with TRBJ1-1; D not certain. The CDR3 length is 14 residues. Trimming cost V 4 bases and J 1 base, with 13 bases left between them. From germline, CDR1 is SQVTM and CDR2 ANQGSEA. In DNA, the CDR3 is TGCAGCGTTGGGGCGTTGGGGAGGAACACTGAAGCTTTCTTT. This translates into CSVGALGRNTEAFF.

The V call is TRBV9, the J call TRBJ2-3; D unclear. Trimming left V 2 bases short and J 9 bases short, with 10 bases between. Germline CDR1 SGDLS, CDR2 YYNGEE. This CDR3 contains 12 residues. The CDR3 region has the DNA TGTGCCAGCAGCGTGTTGGACGGGACGCAGTATTTT. Translating gives CASSVLDGTQYF.

The gene calls are TRBV6-5 and TRBJ1-2; D is unresolved. Germline CDR1 and CDR2: MNHEY and SVGAGI. Trimming took off 2 bases at V and 0 bases at J, with 4 bases between the two ends. The CDR3 totals 13 residues. The CDR3 sequence is CASSYQSNYGYTF. In nucleotides, the CDR3 is TGTGCCAGCAGTTACCAATCTAACTATGGCTACACCTTC.

CDR3 residues: CAWMIGTHTEAFF. In nucleotides, the CDR3 is TGTGCCTGGATGATCGGAACTCACACTGAAGCTTTCTTT. This chain joins TRBV30 and TRBJ1-1; D call uncertain. V gave up 4 bases and J gave up 3 bases, with 12 bases separating them. The CDR3 runs to 13 residues. CDR1 is GTSNPN and CDR2 is SVGIG in the germline V gene (reference sequence).

The chain uses TRBV25-1 and TRBJ2-5; 9 bases agree with TRBD1. CDR3 size: 13 residues. Trimming removed 11 bases from V and 2 bases from J; junction bases left unmatched: 6. In germline, CDR1 is MGHDK, CDR2 SYGVNS. The CDR3 reads CAAGDRVQETQYF. In nucleotides, the CDR3 is TGTGCCGCCGGGGACAGGGTACAAGAGACCCAGTACTTC.

The chain employs TRBV7-6 and TRBJ1-3, with a possible D match to TRBD1 (5 bases). CDR3 length: 16 amino acids. CDR1 SGHVS and CDR2 FNYEAQ come from the germline V gene. Trimming removed 4 bases from V and 0 bases from J, with 13 bases in between. CDR3 amino acids: CASSSTGTSSGNTIYF. For the CDR3, the DNA is TGTGCCAGCAGCTCGACCGGGACGAGCTCTGGAAACACCATATATTTT.

The genes are TRBV21-1 and TRBJ2-2; the D call in the table, TRBD2, was not verified against the DNA. TRBV21-1 is reported as a pseudogene. CDR3 length: 15 residues. For the CDR3, the DNA is TGTGCCAGCAGCAAATTTGAGGGAAACACCGGGGAGCTGTTTTTT. This translates into CASSKFEGNTGELFF.

The J gene is TRBJ2-5, the V gene TRBV15; 9 nucleotides agree with TRBD2. The length of the CDR3 is 16 residues. In germline, CDR1 is LNHNV, CDR2 YYDKDF (reference sequence). V lost 1 base and J lost 2; bases outside the gene matches: 5. CDR3: CATSRGRLAVQETQYF. The CDR3 DNA reads as TGTGCCACCAGCAGAGGAAGACTAGCGGTACAAGAGACCCAGTACTTC.

V is TRBV27 and J is TRBJ1-2, with D possibly matching TRBD1 (5 bases). The V end lost 2 bases, the J end lost 7 bases, and 17 bases lay between the germline ends. This CDR3 region has 15 residues. Germline V gene lookup returns CDR1 MNHEY and CDR2 SMNVEV (reference sequence). The CDR3 sequence is CASSLLYRKGSGYTF. CDR3 nucleotide sequence: TGTGCCAGCAGTTTACTCTATAGGAAGGGGAGTGGCTACACCTTC.

The CDR3 loop is CASSQQGRNQPQHF. The CDR3 region has the DNA TGCGCCAGCAGCCAACAGGGACGGAATCAGCCCCAGCATTTT. V gene TRBV4-1 combines with J gene TRBJ1-5, with TRBD1 as a possible D gene (5 bases). This CDR3 comprises 14 residues. Trimming shortened V by 2 bases and J by 4 bases, and 9 bases separated the two germline ends. The germline V gene encodes CDR1 MGHRA and CDR2 YSYEKL.

V gene TRBV27 combines with J gene TRBJ2-7; TRBD2 might be the D (6 bases). In germline, CDR1 is MNHEY, CDR2 SMNVEV (reference sequence). The V end lost 6 bases, the J end lost 5 bases, and 23 bases lay between the germline ends. The CDR3 covers 16 residues. The CDR3 DNA reads as TGTGCCAGCAGATCCGACCCGGCGGGGATAATCGACGAGCAGTACTTC. Its translation is CASRSDPAGIIDEQYF.

This chain links TRBV4-2 with TRBJ2-5; TRBD2 agrees at 10 bases. CDR1 is LGHNA and CDR2 is YNFKEQ in the germline V gene. There are 17 residues in the CDR3. Germline trimming cut 1 base from V and 5 bases from J; bases unmatched to any gene: 10. CDR3 region: CASSQVSAGGPRETQYF. DNA for the CDR3: TGTGCCAGCAGCCAAGTTTCAGCGGGAGGGCCCCGGGAGACCCAGTACTTC.

The chain is built from TRBV19 and TRBJ1-5; D perhaps matches TRBD1 (6 bases). There are 15 residues in the CDR3. Per germline, CDR1 LNHDA and CDR2 SQIVND (reference sequence). With 5 bases removed from V and 6 bases from J, the gap between germline ends came to 17 bases. The CDR3 reads CASSSQGGSGQPQHF. CDR3 in DNA: TGTGCCAGTAGTTCCCAAGGGGGAAGCGGTCAGCCCCAGCATTTT. The variable domain in full, completed from reference TRBV19 and TRBJ1-5, reads DGGITQSPKYLFRKEGQNVTLSCEQNLNHDAMYWYRQDPGQGLRLIYYSQIVNDFQKGDIAEGYSVSREKKESFPLTVTSAQKNPTAFYLCASSSQGGSGQPQHFGDGTRLSIL.

Details on this clone: A far larger clone is only one base removed, so a read error is likely. Other nucleotide sequences from this sample produce the same CDR3. The chain uses TRBV7-9 and TRBJ2-3; D is ambiguous. The CDR3 has 14 residues. Germline V gives CDR1 SEHNR, CDR2 FQNEAQ (reference sequence). The V and J ends lost 5 bases and 0 bases respectively, with 9 bases between them. The CDR3 bases are TGTGCCAGCAGCCCGACATCTAGCACAGATACGCAGTATTTT. This gives the protein CASSPTSSTDTQYF.

This chain uses TRBV5-1 with TRBJ2-3; D unresolved. The V end lost 3 bases, the J end lost 2 bases, and 7 bases lay between the germline ends. This CDR3 comprises 13 residues. Germline CDR1 is SGHRS and CDR2 is YFSETQ. CDR3 sequence reads: CASSWYPTDTQYF. CDR3 coding DNA: TGCGCCAGCAGCTGGTACCCCACAGATACGCAGTATTTT.

The rearrangement links TRBV28 to TRBJ1-4, with D possibly matching TRBD1 (5 bases). Between the trimmed V and J ends, which lost 5 bases and 10 bases, there was a span of 17 bases. This CDR3 region has 14 residues. CDR1 and CDR2 from the germline V gene are MDHEN and SYDVKM. CDR3 nucleotides: TGTGCCAGCAGTGCGACGGGGGAAAGGGTAAAACTGTTTTTT. This sequence encodes CASSATGERVKLFF.

The chain couples TRBV30 to TRBJ1-4, with a tentative D call TRBD1 (6 bases). Germline V lookup: CDR1 GTSNPN, CDR2 SVGIG (reference sequence). The CDR3 runs 14 residues. Trimming removed 0 bases from V and 7 bases from J, with 12 bases in between. CDR3 in amino acids: CAWSVSQGSEKLFF. The DNA of the CDR3 is TGTGCCTGGAGTGTGTCACAGGGTAGTGAAAAACTGTTTTTT.

This rearrangement joins TRBV29-1 to TRBJ1-2; D is possibly TRBD1 (5 bases). With 6 bases removed from V and 8 bases from J, the gap between germline ends came to 16 bases. The CDR3 sequence is 12 residues long. Looked up from germline, CDR1 is SQVTM and CDR2 is ANQGSEA. In nucleotides, the CDR3 is TGCAGCGTGACGCGGCAGGGCCAGGGCTACACCTTC. Translated, it gives CSVTRQGQGYTF.

The chain uses TRBV19 and TRBJ2-3; perhaps TRBD2 as D (6 bases). Trimming took 4 bases from V and 6 from J, leaving 14 bases between them. Germline V gene sequence: CDR1 LNHDA, CDR2 SQIVND (reference sequence). This CDR3 has 14 residues. The CDR3 loop reads CASSTDYGGDTQYF. CDR3 nucleotide sequence: TGTGCCAGTAGTACCGACTACGGAGGGGATACGCAGTATTTT.

This rearrangement joins TRBV6-5 to TRBJ2-6; D call uncertain. The germline gives CDR1 MNHEY, CDR2 SVGAGI. The V gene lost 7 bases and the J gene lost 0 bases, with 7 bases spanning the gap. CDR3 length equals 14 residues. The CDR3 DNA is TGTGCCAGCAATAAAGGCTCTGGGGCCAACGTCCTGACTTTC. This sequence encodes CASNKGSGANVLTF.

This clone showed up just a few times. The chain couples TRBV2 to TRBJ1-2, with D maybe TRBD1 (6 bases). Germline V lookup: CDR1 SNHLY, CDR2 FYNNEI. This CDR3 region has 15 residues. V gave up 6 bases and J gave up 4 bases, with 18 bases separating them. CDR3 DNA sequence: TGTGCCAGCAGCCGCAGGGGTGAGGCAAGCTATGGCTACACCTTC. The encoded protein is CASSRRGEASYGYTF.

J is TRBJ1-5 and V is TRBV9, with 9 positions matching TRBD1. Per germline, CDR1 SGDLS and CDR2 YYNGEE. The trim removed 3 bases at V and 4 bases at J, leaving 5 bases unmatched. CDR3 length equals 15 residues. The CDR3 loop is CASSGGTGNNQPQHF. The DNA for the CDR3 is TGTGCCAGCAGCGGTGGGACAGGGAATAATCAGCCCCAGCATTTT.

This clone appeared a few times. The chain carries TRBV7-8 and TRBJ2-7; D not resolved. Deletions cut 3 bases from V and 0 bases from J, with 12 bases between. CDR3 length equals 15 residues. The germline V gene has CDR1 SGHVS and CDR2 FQNEAQ. Here the CDR3 reads CASSFPGGSSYEQYF. Here the CDR3 DNA reads TGTGCCAGCAGCTTTCCCGGCGGAAGCTCCTACGAGCAGTACTTC.

The V call is TRBV15, the J call TRBJ1-3; tentative D call: TRBD1 (6 bases). V was shortened by 1 base and J by 2 bases, with 18 bases between the two germline ends. CDR1 and CDR2 (germline): LNHNV, YYDKDF (reference sequence). This CDR3 comprises 18 residues. The CDR3 sequence: CATSRAFGSGETGNTIYF. CDR3 nucleotides: TGTGCCACCAGCAGAGCGTTTGGTTCAGGGGAGACTGGAAACACCATATATTTT.

The V and J genes are TRBV27 and TRBJ2-6; D is unclear. Germline loops: CDR1 MNHEY, CDR2 SMNVEV (reference sequence). This CDR3 has 14 residues. Trimming left V 2 bases short and J 8 bases short, with 10 bases between. CDR3 nucleotide sequence: TGTGCCAGCAGTTTAAGGGTCACGACCAACGTCCTGACTTTC. Encoded protein: CASSLRVTTNVLTF.

The chain combines TRBV5-4 with TRBJ1-4; 9 bases match TRBD1. The CDR3 spans 14 residues. Losses at the gene ends were 7 bases for V and 8 bases for J; bases not matched to a gene: 9. CDR1 and CDR2 (germline): SGHNT, YYREEE (reference sequence). Here the CDR3 DNA reads TGTGCCAGCGCCTCGGACAGGGGTCGGGAAAAACTGTTTTTT. Translating gives CASASDRGREKLFF. Full variable domain (remainder filled in from reference TRBV5-4 and TRBJ1-4): ETGVTQSPTHLIKTRGQQVTLRCSSQSGHNTVSWYQQALGQGPQFIFQYYREEENGRGNFPPRFSGLQFPNYSSELNVNALELDDSALYLCASASDRGREKLFFGSGTQLSVL.

This clone is a singleton in its sample. The chain uses TRBV28 and TRBJ2-1, with a tentative D call TRBD2 (7 bases). Germline V gene sequence: CDR1 MDHEN, CDR2 SYDVKM. V was shortened by 7 bases and J by 4 bases, with 17 bases between the two germline ends. This CDR3 is built from 15 residues. This CDR3 reads CASITTGRGYNEQFF. CDR3 bases: TGTGCCAGCATTACAACAGGGAGGGGATACAATGAGCAGTTCTTC.

Concerning this clone itself: Additional DNA sequences in this sample encode the identical CDR3. This sequence joins TRBV19 and TRBJ2-2, with 10 bases identical to TRBD2. The CDR3 covers 14 residues. J lost 5 bases, V lost 9 bases, and 6 bases had no gene match. Germline CDR1 is LNHDA and CDR2 is SQIVND (reference sequence). The CDR3, as DNA: TGTGCCAGCTCAACTAGCGGGATTACCGGGGAGCTGTTTTTT. Residues: CASSTSGITGELFF.

V usage is TRBV29-1 and J usage is TRBJ2-5, with D perhaps matching TRBD2 (7 bases). Germline loops: CDR1 SQVTM, CDR2 ANQGSEA. Deletions cut 3 bases from V and 1 base from J, with 9 bases between. This CDR3 is 13 amino acids long. In DNA form, the CDR3 reads TGCAGCGTTGACGCGGGGGCCCAAGAGACCCAGTACTTC. Encoded protein: CSVDAGAQETQYF.

There are many counts of this clone. The J gene is TRBJ2-2, the V gene TRBV25-1; 10 bases fit TRBD2. The germline V gene has CDR1 MGHDK and CDR2 SYGVNS. The CDR3 has 16 residues. The V and J ends lost 7 bases and 6 bases, in that order; junction bases with no gene match: 11. CDR3 amino acids: CASTASGSLGSGELFF. As DNA, the CDR3 is TGTGCCAGCACGGCTAGCGGGAGTCTCGGCTCCGGGGAGCTGTTTTTT.